These 31 T cell receptor beta chains were sequenced from one sample in a study of blood T cell repertoires in COVID-19. Data came from immunoSEQ multiplex PCR; TCRdb stores just in-frame clones and leaves some out. The sample yields about 110,000 clones, approximately 89% seen once. Sample: peripheral blood. All receptors derive from a man in his forties with acute or convalescent COVID-19.

The CDR3 DNA reads as TGTGCCAGCAGCCTGACTAGTTCCTCACCCCTCCACTTT. It specifies CASSLTSSSPLHF. The rearrangement joins TRBV11-3 to TRBJ1-6; D ambiguous. This CDR3 spans 13 amino acids. V gave up 5 bases and J gave up 10 bases, with 12 bases separating them. CDR1 is SGHNT and CDR2 is YENEEA in the germline V gene.

This chain connects TRBV12-3 or TRBV12-4 to TRBJ1-1; TRBD1 agrees at 7 bases. V dropped 4 bases and J dropped 9; count of bases not matched to a gene: 5. This CDR3 is 12 amino acids long. Written as DNA, the CDR3 is TGTGCCAGCAGTTCGGAGACAGGGAAAGCTTTCTTT. It yields the protein CASSSETGKAFF.

V gene TRBV5-4 combines with J gene TRBJ1-2; possible D gene TRBD1, 5 bases. V was shortened by 4 bases and J by 7 bases, with 17 bases between the two germline ends. Germline values: CDR1 SGHNT, CDR2 YYREEE (reference sequence). CDR3 length equals 14 residues. This chain's CDR3 is CASSPLQGGGGYTF. Here the CDR3 DNA reads TGTGCCAGCAGCCCGCTCCAGGGAGGAGGTGGCTACACCTTC.

The chain carries TRBV5-1 and TRBJ1-2; D gene ambiguous. V was shortened by 1 base and J by 4 bases, with 11 bases between the two germline ends. The CDR3 totals 14 residues. Germline V gene sequence: CDR1 SGHRS, CDR2 YFSETQ. The CDR3 region has the DNA TGCGCCAGCAGCTTGACGACAACGGCCTATGGCTACACCTTC. Its translation: CASSLTTTAYGYTF.

This chain uses TRBV5-4 with TRBJ1-2, with 8 bases aligning to TRBD1. This CDR3 region has 15 residues. CDR1 SGHNT and CDR2 YYREEE come from the germline V gene (reference sequence). V trimming: 0 bases; J trimming: 3 bases; junction bases outside the gene matches: 4. The CDR3 is CASSLGQGADYGYTF. The DNA for the CDR3 is TGTGCCAGCAGCTTGGGGCAGGGGGCCGACTATGGCTACACCTTC.

This chain connects TRBV7-8 to TRBJ1-1, with 7 nucleotides matching TRBD1. The germline V gene has CDR1 SGHVS and CDR2 FQNEAQ. The CDR3 loop spans 16 amino acids. V trimming: 1 base; J trimming: 5 bases; junction bases outside the gene matches: 10. CDR3 in DNA: TGTGCCAGCAGCTTAGGTGGAGGGGGCTGGGGGACTGAAGCTTTCTTT. This translates into CASSLGGGGWGTEAFF.

The chain has TRBV30 and TRBJ1-2; the match to TRBD1 covers 9 bases. J gave up 7 bases and V 0 bases, and 3 bases lay outside the gene matches. This CDR3 region has 13 residues. Germline CDR1 GTSNPN, CDR2 SVGIG (reference sequence). The CDR3 here is CAWSVQGAVGYTF. CDR3 sequence (DNA): TGTGCCTGGAGTGTACAGGGGGCGGTTGGCTACACCTTC.

The chain employs TRBV7-3 and TRBJ1-5; 8 bases map to TRBD1. The germline gives CDR1 SGHTA, CDR2 FQGTGA. This CDR3 has 15 amino acids. J was trimmed by 3 bases and V by 3 bases; bases with no gene match: 4. CDR3 loop: CASSLKQGDNQPQHF. CDR3 nucleotide sequence: TGTGCCAGCAGCTTGAAACAGGGGGACAATCAGCCCCAGCATTTT.

This clone was detected once. V and J are TRBV15 and TRBJ2-1, with 11 positions matching TRBD2. Germline V gene lookup returns CDR1 LNHNV and CDR2 YYDKDF (reference sequence). J was trimmed by 6 bases and V by 1 base; bases with no gene match: 11. CDR3 size: 18 residues. CDR3 nucleotide sequence: TGTGCCACCAGCAGAGTTCACCGCATAGCGGGGGGGGTCAATGAGCAGTTCTTC. Translated: CATSRVHRIAGGVNEQFF.

The chain employs TRBV20-1 and TRBJ2-5; D perhaps matches TRBD1 (5 bases). V lost 4 bases and J lost 3, with 6 bases in between. Germline V lookup: CDR1 DFQATT, CDR2 SNEGSKA (reference sequence). This CDR3 is 11 amino acids long. CDR3 region: CSAMTEETQYF. Here the CDR3 DNA reads TGCAGTGCTATGACAGAAGAGACCCAGTACTTC.

This chain's CDR3 is CASSLPPRGNTEAFF. For the CDR3, the DNA is TGTGCCAGCAGCTTACCCCCCAGGGGAAACACTGAAGCTTTCTTT. J is TRBJ1-1 and V is TRBV7-8; D is possibly TRBD1 (6 bases). Between the trimmed V and J ends, which lost 2 bases and 2 bases, there was a span of 12 bases. The CDR3 is made up of 15 amino acids. The germline gives CDR1 SGHVS, CDR2 FQNEAQ.

The V and J genes are TRBV5-4 and TRBJ2-7; tentative D call: TRBD2 (6 bases). Germline V gene data show CDR1 as SGHNT and CDR2 as YYREEE (reference sequence). The CDR3 is 15 residues long. V was clipped by 0 bases and J by 6 bases, with 16 bases between them. The CDR3 here is CASSLGGARSIEQYF. The CDR3 coding sequence is TGTGCCAGCAGCTTGGGCGGGGCCCGTTCGATCGAGCAGTACTTC.

The chain is built from TRBV4-2 and TRBJ2-2, with D tentatively TRBD2 (5 bases). The CDR3 sequence is 15 residues long. With 0 bases removed from V and 5 bases from J, the gap between germline ends came to 10 bases. Germline loops: CDR1 LGHNA, CDR2 YNFKEQ. The CDR3 region has the DNA TGTGCCAGCAGCCAAGATCAGACGGGGACCGGGGAGCTGTTTTTT. Protein: CASSQDQTGTGELFF.

This chain uses TRBV7-6 with TRBJ1-6; 7 nucleotides align to TRBD1. V dropped 5 bases and J dropped 3; count of bases not matched to a gene: 4. The CDR3 spans 15 residues. Germline assignment: CDR1 SGHVS and CDR2 FNYEAQ. The CDR3 reads CASSPRQGYNSPLHF. The CDR3 DNA follows: TGTGCCAGCAGCCCCCGACAGGGCTATAATTCACCCCTCCACTTT. Full variable domain (outside the CDR3, taken from reference TRBV7-6 and TRBJ1-6): GAGVSQSPRYKVTKRGQDVALRCDPISGHVSLYWYRQALGQGPEFLTYFNYEAQQDKSGLPNDRFSAERPEGSISTLTIQRTEQRDSAMYRCASSPRQGYNSPLHFGNGTRLTVT.

V usage is TRBV18 and J usage is TRBJ1-2; 7 bases map to TRBD1. V shed 7 bases, J shed 3 bases, and the junction held 8 bases outside the gene matches. The CDR3 length is 14 residues. Germline V CDR1 and CDR2: KGHSH, LQKENI. CDR3 bases: TGTGCCAGCTGGGACAGCCAGGGTGACTATGGCTACACCTTC. The encoded protein is CASWDSQGDYGYTF.

The chain has TRBV4-3 and TRBJ2-7; possible D gene TRBD1, 5 bases. CDR3 size: 16 residues. In germline, CDR1 is LGHNA, CDR2 YSLEER. Trimming pared 4 bases from V and 3 bases from J, leaving 19 bases between. The CDR3 loop is CASSRGQLGSGYEQYF. The CDR3 coding sequence is TGCGCCAGCAGCCGGGGCCAACTGGGATCAGGCTACGAGCAGTACTTC.

V and J are TRBV5-4 and TRBJ2-5, with 9 bases that match TRBD2. The CDR3 length is 16 residues. Germline CDR1 and CDR2: SGHNT and YYREEE (reference sequence). J was trimmed by 2 bases and V by 6 bases; bases with no gene match: 11. As DNA, the CDR3 is TGTGCCAGCACCCCGAGAGCGGGGGGACCGCAAGAGACCCAGTACTTC. Its protein product is CASTPRAGGPQETQYF. The variable domain in full, completed from reference TRBV5-4 and TRBJ2-5, reads ETGVTQSPTHLIKTRGQQVTLRCSSQSGHNTVSWYQQALGQGPQFIFQYYREEENGRGNFPPRFSGLQFPNYSSELNVNALELDDSALYLCASTPRAGGPQETQYFGPGTRLLVL.

The CDR3 sequence is CASSNREENQPQHF. CDR3 in DNA: TGTGCCAGCAGCAACCGGGAGGAGAATCAGCCCCAGCATTTT. The chain couples TRBV7-2 to TRBJ1-5; unclear D gene. Per germline, CDR1 SGHTA and CDR2 FQGNSA. The CDR3 loop spans 14 amino acids. Trimming shortened V by 5 bases and J by 4 bases, and 12 bases separated the two germline ends.

This chain uses TRBV3-1 (or the pseudogene TRBV3-2) with TRBJ2-5; 7 nucleotides match TRBD2. Germline CDR1 and CDR2: LGHDT and YNNKEL (reference sequence). The CDR3 loop spans 15 amino acids. The ends lost 2 bases at V and 3 bases at J; junction bases unmatched: 6. The CDR3 region has the DNA TGTGCCAGCAGCCAATGGGACTATCGGGAAGAGACCCAGTACTTC. Translated: CASSQWDYREETQYF.

The rearrangement uses TRBV2 and TRBJ1-3; 9 nucleotides agree with TRBD1. Germline V gene data show CDR1 as SNHLY and CDR2 as FYNNEI. This CDR3 region has 15 residues. V was pared by 6 bases and J by 8 bases, with 11 bases of the junction left unmatched. CDR3 residues: CASRSRTGASYTIYF. CDR3 bases: TGTGCCAGCAGATCCCGGACAGGGGCGTCATACACCATATATTTT.

This rearrangement joins TRBV3-1 (or the pseudogene TRBV3-2) to TRBJ2-3, with 8 bases lining up with TRBD2. Trimming removed 1 base from V and 7 bases from J; junction bases left unmatched: 10. The CDR3 is 16 residues long. Germline CDR1 is LGHDT and CDR2 is YNNKEL (reference sequence). Here the CDR3 DNA reads TGTGCCAGCAGCCAAGGCGACGGGGGGGCCTTGAATACGCAGTATTTT. Translation gives CASSQGDGGALNTQYF.

This sequence joins TRBV11-3 and TRBJ2-3; 13 bases line up with TRBD2. CDR1 and CDR2 from the germline V gene are SGHNT and YENEEA. This CDR3 is 13 amino acids long. Trimming removed 2 bases from V and 10 bases from J; junction bases left unmatched: 0. CDR3 loop: CASSLTSGRAQYF. The CDR3 nucleotides are TGTGCCAGCAGCTTAACTAGCGGGAGGGCGCAGTATTTT.

This clone was detected only a few times. The V gene is TRBV27, the J gene TRBJ2-1; D not certain. This CDR3 comprises 16 residues. Germline lookup yields CDR1 MNHEY and CDR2 SMNVEV (reference sequence). V was clipped by 4 bases and J by 0 bases, with 13 bases between them. The CDR3 region has the DNA TGTGCCAGCAGTTATGGAGCCCGAAGCTCCTACAATGAGCAGTTCTTC. Amino acid sequence: CASSYGARSSYNEQFF.

The table lists this clone with a count of one. V is TRBV30 and J is TRBJ2-1; D not certain. Germline CDR1 is GTSNPN and CDR2 is SVGIG (reference sequence). The CDR3 covers 15 residues. The germline V and J ends were trimmed by 3 bases and 0 bases, with 12 bases remaining between them. The CDR3 nucleotides are TGTGCCTGGAGGGCCAGCGATTTCTCCTACAATGAGCAGTTCTTC. This gives the protein CAWRASDFSYNEQFF.

V usage is TRBV6-5 and J usage is TRBJ2-5; D may be TRBD1 (6 bases). The V gene's germline CDR1 is MNHEY and CDR2 SVGAGI. V lost 5 bases to trimming and J lost 3 bases, with 13 bases between them. This CDR3 region has 14 residues. In nucleotides, the CDR3 is TGTGCCAGCAGTCCTACAGGGACCAAAGAGACCCAGTACTTC. Translating it yields CASSPTGTKETQYF.

The chain combines TRBV5-6 with TRBJ2-3; 11 positions agree with TRBD2. Germline V gene lookup returns CDR1 SGHDT and CDR2 YYEEEE. The CDR3 runs 19 residues. With 4 bases clipped from V and 0 bases from J, the junction kept 13 bases outside the gene matches. The CDR3 here is CASSLRLAGGPSSTDTQYF. The CDR3 DNA follows: TGTGCCAGCAGCCTGAGGCTAGCGGGAGGCCCCTCTAGCACAGATACGCAGTATTTT.

The chain employs TRBV2 and TRBJ1-5; tentative D call: TRBD1 (6 bases). Per germline, CDR1 SNHLY and CDR2 FYNNEI. This CDR3 comprises 16 residues. Between the trimmed V and J ends, which lost 3 bases and 0 bases, there was a span of 12 bases. The CDR3 is CASSDGQLYSNQPQHF. The DNA of the CDR3 is TGTGCCAGCAGTGACGGACAGCTTTATAGCAATCAGCCCCAGCATTTT.

This chain joins TRBV7-2 and TRBJ2-7; a weak D match, TRBD1 (5 bases). CDR1 SGHTA and CDR2 FQGNSA come from the germline V gene. Between the trimmed V and J ends, which lost 1 base and 6 bases, there was a span of 16 bases. This CDR3 spans 15 amino acids. The CDR3 region has the DNA TGTGCCAGCAGCTTAGTTGGACGCAGTAGGGGCGAGCAGTACTTC. It codes for CASSLVGRSRGEQYF.

The chain couples TRBV2 to TRBJ2-3; 13 nucleotides align to TRBD2. Germline V CDR1 and CDR2: SNHLY, FYNNEI. Trimming removed 4 bases from V and 3 bases from J; junction bases left unmatched: 1. The CDR3 runs to 15 residues. For the CDR3, the DNA is TGTGCCAGCAGTGGACTAGCGGGAGGTACAGATACGCAGTATTTT. Translation: CASSGLAGGTDTQYF.

The chain links TRBV5-8 to TRBJ2-1; TRBD1 aligns across 7 bases. Trimming removed 2 bases from V and 6 bases from J; junction bases left unmatched: 8. The CDR3 contains 15 residues. Germline V gene sequence: CDR1 SGHTS, CDR2 YDEGEE. CDR3 DNA: TGTGCCAGCAGCTTAGGGCAGGGACAGCGCAATGAGCAGTTCTTC. This encodes CASSLGQGQRNEQFF.

This clone appeared a few times. The chain links TRBV30 to TRBJ1-2; D might be TRBD1 (5 bases). Germline V gene sequence: CDR1 GTSNPN, CDR2 SVGIG (reference sequence). The CDR3 consists of 15 residues. The V end lost 2 bases, the J end lost 0 bases, and 13 bases lay between the germline ends. Here the CDR3 reads CAWSPGLLANYGYTF. CDR3 nucleotides: TGTGCCTGGAGTCCGGGACTCCTAGCTAACTATGGCTACACCTTC.